These 9 T cell receptor beta chains originate from one sample sequenced in a study of blood T cell repertoires in COVID-19. Profiled with immunoSEQ multiplex PCR; TCRdb holds only in-frame clones, not every one. The sample gives about 220,000 clones, roughly 80% of which show up once; approximately 2.9% is in the top ten. The sequencing input was peripheral blood. The receptors come from a woman under 40 who had recovered from COVID-19.

The CDR3 is CASSLNQQGFGTEAFF. In DNA, the CDR3 is TGCGCCAGCAGCTTGAACCAGCAGGGGTTCGGCACTGAAGCTTTCTTT. The V gene is TRBV5-1, the J gene TRBJ1-1; perhaps TRBD1 as D (6 bases). The germline gives CDR1 SGHRS, CDR2 YFSETQ. Trimming removed 1 base at V and 4 bases at J, with 17 bases between. This CDR3 has 16 amino acids.

This sequence joins TRBV28 and TRBJ2-2; possibly TRBD1 for D (6 bases). V lost 7 bases and J 3 bases, leaving 24 bases between the germline ends. CDR3 length equals 18 residues. CDR1 and CDR2 from the germline V gene are MDHEN and SYDVKM. CDR3 loop: CASIARSGKQGDTGELFF. DNA of the CDR3: TGTGCCAGCATCGCTCGGAGCGGAAAACAGGGTGACACCGGGGAGCTGTTTTTT.

This clone was counted a single time. This rearrangement joins TRBV28 to TRBJ2-5; 7 bases agree with TRBD2. Germline CDR1 MDHEN, CDR2 SYDVKM. The J segment lost 9 bases and the V segment lost 3 bases, leaving 13 bases of the junction unmatched. The CDR3 contains 15 residues. CDR3 sequence reads: CASSFTPWGGPSQYF. CDR3 DNA sequence: TGTGCCAGCAGTTTCACCCCATGGGGAGGGCCGTCCCAGTACTTC.

V gene TRBV10-3 combines with J gene TRBJ2-7; 9 bases align to TRBD2. The CDR3 spans 17 residues. V was clipped by 0 bases and J by 1 base; unmatched bases: 7. The germline V gene encodes CDR1 ENHRY and CDR2 SYGVKD. The CDR3 sequence is CAISESLGAGGSYEQYF. CDR3 nucleotides: TGTGCCATCAGTGAGTCACTCGGGGCGGGAGGGTCCTACGAGCAGTACTTC.

This chain links TRBV9 with TRBJ2-3; 7 positions agree with TRBD2. There are 19 residues in the CDR3. The germline V gene has CDR1 SGDLS and CDR2 YYNGEE. The V gene end was trimmed by 4 bases and the J gene end by 0 bases; junction bases not matched to a gene: 17. CDR3 DNA sequence: TGTGCCAGCAGCCCCCGGTCCCCCCTGGGGGGACTAAGCACAGATACGCAGTATTTT. This translates into CASSPRSPLGGLSTDTQYF.

The chain has TRBV19 and TRBJ2-1, with 7 nucleotides matching TRBD2. The germline gives CDR1 LNHDA, CDR2 SQIVND (reference sequence). The CDR3 loop spans 16 amino acids. The V gene end was trimmed by 6 bases and the J gene end by 5 bases; junction bases not matched to a gene: 13. CDR3 sequence: CASRTLAANLNNEQFF. CDR3 DNA: TGTGCCAGTAGAACCCTAGCGGCCAATTTAAACAATGAGCAGTTCTTC.

This chain links TRBV28 with TRBJ1-5; no clear D. This CDR3 has 15 residues. V gave up 7 bases and J gave up 7 bases, with 20 bases separating them. The germline V gene has CDR1 MDHEN and CDR2 SYDVKM. The CDR3 spells CASIRDPTPGQPQHF. The CDR3 nucleotides are TGTGCCAGCATACGAGACCCGACACCTGGCCAGCCCCAGCATTTT.

The chain is built from TRBV10-3 and TRBJ1-3; no clear D. The CDR3 sequence is 12 residues long. Germline CDR1 reads ENHRY; CDR2 reads SYGVKD. Trimming shortened V by 3 bases and J by 4 bases, and 4 bases separated the two germline ends. Written as DNA, the CDR3 is TGTGCCATCAGTGAACAAGGAAACACCATATATTTT. This gives the protein CAISEQGNTIYF.

The rearrangement joins TRBV5-1 to TRBJ2-7; 14 bases align to TRBD2. Germline V gene lookup returns CDR1 SGHRS and CDR2 YFSETQ. The trim removed 5 bases at V and 4 bases at J, leaving 8 bases unmatched. The CDR3 spans 16 residues. CDR3 residues: CASSAGTSGSVYEQYF. The CDR3 DNA follows: TGCGCCAGCAGTGCCGGGACTAGCGGGAGTGTTTACGAGCAGTACTTC.